This entry features one T cell receptor (beta chain) sequence. Antigen specificity is unknown. V lost 0 bases, J lost 7 bases, and 5 bases lay in between. The CDR3 length is 13 residues. Germline loops: CDR1 SGDLS, CDR2 YYNGEE. The record originates from a study of CD8+ T cells in alopecia areata. The overall study: In an open-label trial, patients got 5 to 10 mg tofacitinib twice daily. Patients took tofacitinib for 6 to 18 months, followed by 6 drug-free months. General observations from the study: While patients received tofacitinib, many expanded lesional clones remained present in scalp and blood.

The sequencing template was cDNA reverse transcribed from extracted RNA. Clones were read by immunoSEQ multiplex PCR, and TCRdb kept only the in-frame ones, dropping some. The sample consists of about 160,000 clones, 65% of them appearing once. As for treatment: oral pan-JAK inhibitor, 5-10 mg twice daily. Alopecia areata patients had lesional scalp punch biopsies and peripheral blood taken from them. The receptor was derived from a human donor with alopecia areata. This sequence joins TRBV9 and TRBJ1-6; D is ambiguous. The sequences come from CD4+ T cells sorted from blood, collected at week 4, from a patient treated with tofacitinib. CDR3 coding DNA: TGTGCCAGCAGCGTAGGATCCAATTCACCCCTCCACTTT. Translating gives CASSVGSNSPLHF.